This entry lists 18 T cell receptor beta chains sequenced from one sample in a study of T-cell reconstitution after alpha-beta-depleted transplantation in children (TCRdb year 2016). The receptor library was made with PCR. The sequencer was an Illumina HiSeq 2500. TCR libraries were prepared with molecular barcoding, using unique molecular identifiers to normalize TCRbeta repertoire quantification. Through fastp at Q25 and MiXCR, TCRdb rebuilt clones from the public reads, retaining in-frame beta chains. CDR3 protein duplicates are merged, each entry listing the most common genes and DNA. The sample contains approximately 190,000 distinct CDR3 sequences, approximately 8.4% of them found a single time. Jointly, the top ten make up less than 40% of the sample. The treatment or condition label corresponds to: allogeneic hematopoietic cell transplantation with graft depleted of TCRalphabeta T cells and CD19 B cells.

The material sequenced was PBMCs, mostly from graft donor cells, taken 360 days after TCRalphabeta/CD19-depleted stem cell transplant. These receptors were collected from a male patient aged 2-15 years who had a stem cell transplant for acute myeloid leukemia, so the T cells may come from the graft donor.

V is TRBV7-3 and J is TRBJ2-3; TRBD2 aligns across 7 bases. The CDR3 runs to 15 residues. V lost 3 bases, J lost 2 bases, and 5 bases stayed unmatched. CDR1 is SGHTA, CDR2 FQGTGA, per germline. The DNA for the CDR3 is TGTGCCAGCAGCTTGTTTGGGGGGGACACAGATACGCAGTATTTT. It codes for CASSLFGGDTDTQYF.

This clonotype was picked up a small number of times. This sequence joins TRBV7-2 and TRBJ2-3; TRBD1 might be the D (6 bases). The CDR3 has 14 residues. Germline CDR1 SGHTA, CDR2 FQGNSA. This CDR3 reads CATRLDSHTDTQYF. In DNA form, the CDR3 reads TGTGCTACGAGACTGGACAGCCACACAGATACGCAGTATTTT.

V is TRBV20-1 and J is TRBJ1-2; TRBD1 matches 11 bases. The germline CDR1 and CDR2 sequences are DFQATT and SNEGSKA (reference sequence). The V and J ends lost 0 bases and 5 bases, in that order; junction bases with no gene match: 8. The CDR3 contains 16 residues. This CDR3 reads CSARDEGQGAGYGYTF. Here the CDR3 DNA reads TGCAGTGCTAGAGATGAAGGACAGGGGGCAGGTTATGGCTACACCTTC.

This clonotype was seen repeatedly, ten times or more. This chain links TRBV12-3 or TRBV12-4 with TRBJ2-6; 8 positions match TRBD1. V gave up 5 bases and J gave up 0 bases; unmatched junction bases: 15. The length of the CDR3 is 20 residues. CDR3 amino acids: CASSPSTGAPFFSGANVLTF. The CDR3 bases are TGTGCCAGCAGTCCCTCGACAGGGGCCCCTTTCTTCTCTGGGGCCAACGTCCTGACTTTC.

This clonotype was seen a few times. V and J are TRBV3-1 and TRBJ2-3, with unresolved D. The CDR3 is 15 amino acids. In germline, CDR1 is LGHDT, CDR2 YNNKEL (reference sequence). V shed 4 bases and J shed 2 bases, with 13 bases lying between them. In DNA, the CDR3 is TGTGCCAGCAGCCCCTCAAACCGATTCACAGATACGCAGTATTTT. Translating gives CASSPSNRFTDTQYF.

This clonotype was counted only a few times. The gene calls are TRBV4-1 and TRBJ2-4; the match to TRBD1 covers 9 bases. The CDR3 is 16 amino acids. Germline assignment: CDR1 MGHRA and CDR2 YSYEKL. The J segment lost 2 bases and the V segment lost 6 bases, leaving 8 bases of the junction unmatched. The CDR3 nucleotides read TGCGCCAGCAGTTCCGACAGGGGGGGGTCCAAAAACATTCAGTACTTC. Its protein product is CASSSDRGGSKNIQYF.

The V gene is TRBV5-1, the J gene TRBJ1-1; tentatively, D is TRBD1 (5 bases). The V gene's germline CDR1 is SGHRS and CDR2 YFSETQ. Trimming took off 5 bases at V and 3 bases at J, with 11 bases between the two ends. This CDR3 is built from 13 residues. This CDR3 reads CASRPRGDTEAFF. The CDR3, as DNA: TGCGCCAGCAGGCCCCGAGGGGACACTGAAGCTTTCTTT.

This clonotype was recorded many times. V gene TRBV29-1 combines with J gene TRBJ1-1; D unresolved. In germline, CDR1 is SQVTM, CDR2 ANQGSEA. Trimming left V 2 bases short and J 0 bases short, with 4 bases between. This CDR3 has 12 amino acids. CDR3 nucleotides: TGCAGCGTTGAACAGTTGAACACTGAAGCTTTCTTT. Protein product: CSVEQLNTEAFF.

This clonotype was observed many times. The chain uses TRBV20-1 and TRBJ2-2; a weak D match, TRBD1 (7 bases). CDR3 length: 16 residues. The germline gives CDR1 DFQATT, CDR2 SNEGSKA (reference sequence). Between the trimmed V and J ends, which lost 6 bases and 4 bases, there was a span of 21 bases. The CDR3 DNA sequence: TGCAGTGCGCCTCAGGGGGGTTCGTCCGTCACCGGGGAGCTGTTTTTT. Protein: CSAPQGGSSVTGELFF.

This clonotype has more than one count but fewer than ten. This sequence joins TRBV7-2 and TRBJ1-6; D possibly corresponds to TRBD1 (5 bases). The germline V gene has CDR1 SGHTA and CDR2 FQGNSA. The CDR3 runs to 15 residues. V dropped 3 bases and J dropped 2 bases, with 8 bases sitting between them. The CDR3 spells CASSLGGTYNSPLHF. The CDR3 DNA reads as TGTGCCAGCAGCTTGGGGGGGACCTATAATTCACCCCTCCACTTT.

This clonotype was counted at least ten times. This chain uses TRBV24-1 with TRBJ2-2; D uncertain. The CDR3 is 16 residues long. V was cut by 4 bases and J by 3 bases, with 14 bases left in between. The germline V gene has CDR1 KGHDR and CDR2 SFDVKD. Here the CDR3 reads CATSDTDTFYTGELFF. CDR3 DNA: TGTGCCACCAGTGACACTGACACGTTTTACACCGGGGAGCTGTTTTTT.

This clonotype was counted between two and nine times. This chain connects TRBV12-3 or TRBV12-4 to TRBJ2-1; 8 bases agree with TRBD2. The CDR3 contains 14 residues. The ends lost 6 bases at V and 7 bases at J; junction bases unmatched: 8. The CDR3 DNA reads as TGTGCCAGCAGCCCTAGCGGGCCAGGGAATGAGCAGTTCTTC. It specifies CASSPSGPGNEQFF.

The V gene is TRBV5-1, the J gene TRBJ2-4; D may match TRBD1 or TRBD2 (6 bases each). The V end was cut by 4 bases, the J end by 2 bases, with 13 bases between. The CDR3 runs 15 residues. Germline V gives CDR1 SGHRS, CDR2 YFSETQ. CDR3 DNA: TGCGCCAGCAGCCCTCTCGGGGGCTCCAAAAACATTCAGTACTTC. It is translated as CASSPLGGSKNIQYF.

A few counts support this clonotype. The chain links TRBV20-1 to TRBJ1-1; TRBD1 might be the D (6 bases). The V gene lost 6 bases and the J gene lost 1 base, with 12 bases spanning the gap. Germline values: CDR1 DFQATT, CDR2 SNEGSKA (reference sequence). This CDR3 spans 13 amino acids. The CDR3 loop is CSAHRDKNTEAFF. The CDR3 coding sequence is TGCAGTGCCCACCGGGACAAGAACACTGAAGCTTTCTTT.

This clonotype was seen at least ten times. The V and J genes are TRBV7-8 and TRBJ1-2; 12 bases fit TRBD1. CDR3 length: 17 amino acids. The V and J ends lost 4 bases and 4 bases, in that order; junction bases with no gene match: 10. Germline-derived CDR1 and CDR2 are SGHVS and FQNEAQ. The chain's CDR3 is CASSSGQGAYEGYGYTF. CDR3 DNA sequence: TGTGCCAGCAGCTCGGGACAGGGGGCGTACGAGGGCTATGGCTACACCTTC. The whole variable domain, filled in from reference TRBV7-8 and TRBJ1-2, reads GAGVSQSPRYKVAKRGQDVALRCDPISGHVSLFWYQQALGQGPEFLTYFQNEAQLDKSGLPSDRFFAERPEGSVSTLKIQRTQQEDSAVYLCASSSGQGAYEGYGYTFGSGTRLTVV.

The genes are TRBV28 and TRBJ1-2; perhaps TRBD1 as D (6 bases). The CDR3 has 14 amino acids. The V end was cut by 6 bases, the J end by 4 bases, with 15 bases between. Germline CDR1 is MDHEN and CDR2 is SYDVKM. The CDR3 sequence is CASRSAGVPYGYTF. CDR3 sequence (DNA): TGTGCCAGCAGATCTGCAGGGGTCCCCTATGGCTACACCTTC.

This clonotype was counted at least ten times. The chain is built from TRBV12-3 or TRBV12-4 and TRBJ2-1; D not certain. The length of the CDR3 is 14 residues. Trimming removed 5 bases from V and 6 bases from J, with 14 bases in between. The CDR3 DNA follows: TGTGCCAGCAGTGAAATAGGGTGGGGCAATGAGCAGTTCTTC. Residues: CASSEIGWGNEQFF.

The chain uses TRBV12-3 or TRBV12-4 and TRBJ2-7; D may be TRBD2 (7 bases). The V end lost 3 bases, the J end lost 1 base, and 16 bases lay between the germline ends. This CDR3 spans 16 amino acids. CDR3 region: CASSLGKQGGSYEQYV. CDR3 DNA: TGTGCCAGCAGTTTGGGGAAACAGGGAGGGTCCTACGAGCAGTACGTC.